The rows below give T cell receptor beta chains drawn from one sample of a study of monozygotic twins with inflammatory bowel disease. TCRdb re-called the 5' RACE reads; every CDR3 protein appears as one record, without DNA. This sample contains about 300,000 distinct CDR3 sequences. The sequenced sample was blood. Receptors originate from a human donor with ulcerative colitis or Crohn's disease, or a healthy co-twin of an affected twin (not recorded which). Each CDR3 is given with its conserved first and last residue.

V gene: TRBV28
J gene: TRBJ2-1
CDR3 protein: CASSFSVTPQGFF

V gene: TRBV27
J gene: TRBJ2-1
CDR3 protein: CASKRGGYNEQFF

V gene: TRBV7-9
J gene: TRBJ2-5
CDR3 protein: CASSSRGGGIQETQYF

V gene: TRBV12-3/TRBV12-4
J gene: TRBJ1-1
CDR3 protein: CASSLRTEKMNTEAFF

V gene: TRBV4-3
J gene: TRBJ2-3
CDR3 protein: CASSQVPTGGLAGVGTQYF

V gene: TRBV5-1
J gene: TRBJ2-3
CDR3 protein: CASSHDGGLTDTQYF

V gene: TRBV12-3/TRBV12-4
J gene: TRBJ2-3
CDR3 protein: CASSPVGPDTQYF

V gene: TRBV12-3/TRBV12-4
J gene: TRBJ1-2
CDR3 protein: CASSLHSYGYTF

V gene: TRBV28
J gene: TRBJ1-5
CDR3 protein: CASRRTGTGAPQPQHF

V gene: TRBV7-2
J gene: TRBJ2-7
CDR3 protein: CASSFLQGAREQYF

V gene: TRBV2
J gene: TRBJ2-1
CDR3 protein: CASKGDRGVNEQFF

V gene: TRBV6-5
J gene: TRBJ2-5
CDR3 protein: CASSYLRPARGQKTQYF

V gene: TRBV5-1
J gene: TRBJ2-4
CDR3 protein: CASSLGGTGAKNIQYF

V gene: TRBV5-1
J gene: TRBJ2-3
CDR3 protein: CASSLKGGLTDTQYF

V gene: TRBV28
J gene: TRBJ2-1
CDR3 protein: CASGGLTGKYNEQFF

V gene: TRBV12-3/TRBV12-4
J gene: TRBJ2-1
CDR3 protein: CASSFGTTDNEQFF

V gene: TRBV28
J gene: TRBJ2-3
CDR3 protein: CASSSPAGGAGDTQYF

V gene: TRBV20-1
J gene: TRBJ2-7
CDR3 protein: CSASTGGSYEQYF

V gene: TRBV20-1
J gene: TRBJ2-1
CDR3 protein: CSALAGVGNEQFF

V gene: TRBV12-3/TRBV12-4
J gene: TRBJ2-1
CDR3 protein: CASSFLDYNEQFF

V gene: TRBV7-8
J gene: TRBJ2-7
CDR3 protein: CASSLFGGQGLGLEQYF

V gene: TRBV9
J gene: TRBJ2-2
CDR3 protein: CASSVVGQGSTGELFF

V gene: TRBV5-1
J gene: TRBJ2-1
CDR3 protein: CASSLEGEAQFF

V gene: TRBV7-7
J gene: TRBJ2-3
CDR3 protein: CASSLAPGLTDTQYF

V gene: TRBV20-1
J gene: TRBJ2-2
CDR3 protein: CSARVSTGAGELFF

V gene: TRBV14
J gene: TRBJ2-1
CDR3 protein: CASSPRTSGSYEQFF

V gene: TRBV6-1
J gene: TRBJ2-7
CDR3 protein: CASSTDRGLLNEQYF

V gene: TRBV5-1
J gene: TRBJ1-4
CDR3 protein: CASRPDPATNEKLFF

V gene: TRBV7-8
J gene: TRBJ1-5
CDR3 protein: CASSLYEYRGGDQPQHF

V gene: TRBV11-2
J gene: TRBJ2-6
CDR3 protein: CASSNPREQPAGSGANVLTF

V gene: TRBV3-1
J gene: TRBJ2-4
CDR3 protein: CASSQTQAKNIQYF

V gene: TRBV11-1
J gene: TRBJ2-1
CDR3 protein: CASNSWGTALNNEQFF

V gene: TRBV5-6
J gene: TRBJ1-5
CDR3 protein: CASTFMSSNQPQHF

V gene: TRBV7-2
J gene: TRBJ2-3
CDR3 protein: CASSPRLAGGSTDTQYF

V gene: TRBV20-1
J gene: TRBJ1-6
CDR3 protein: CSAETPGQPYSPLHF

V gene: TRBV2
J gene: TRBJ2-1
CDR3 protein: CASNRDYLLNEQFF

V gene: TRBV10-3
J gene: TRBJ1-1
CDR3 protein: CAIRGQNTEAFF

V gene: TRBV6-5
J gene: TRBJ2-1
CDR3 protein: CASSYWLGNEQFF

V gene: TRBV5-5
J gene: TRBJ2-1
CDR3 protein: CASSLGLAGVPPYNEQFF

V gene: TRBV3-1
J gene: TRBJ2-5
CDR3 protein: CASSQDKVGIETQYF

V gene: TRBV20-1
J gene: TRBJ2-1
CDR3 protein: CSARLPTSGKHEQFF

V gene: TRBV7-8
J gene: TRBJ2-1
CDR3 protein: CASKEQLSSMVF

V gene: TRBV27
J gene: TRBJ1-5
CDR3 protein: CASSSGGNGNQPQHF

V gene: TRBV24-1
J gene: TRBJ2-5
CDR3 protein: CATSDLKHKKETQYF

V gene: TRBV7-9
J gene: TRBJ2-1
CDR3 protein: CASSGDPYNEQFF

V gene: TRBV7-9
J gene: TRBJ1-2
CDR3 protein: CASSSGQGNYGYTF

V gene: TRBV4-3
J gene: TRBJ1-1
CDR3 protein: CASRPGQGGTEAFF

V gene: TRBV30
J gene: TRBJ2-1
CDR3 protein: CAWTRLAGAYNEQFF

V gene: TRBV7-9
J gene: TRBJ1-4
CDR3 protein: CASSGDRGHNNEKLFF

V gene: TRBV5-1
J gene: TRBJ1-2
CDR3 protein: CASSFDFNGYTF

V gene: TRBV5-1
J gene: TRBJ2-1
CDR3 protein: CASSQAGGSYNEQFF

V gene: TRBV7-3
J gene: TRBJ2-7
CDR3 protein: CASSPGHEFHEQYF

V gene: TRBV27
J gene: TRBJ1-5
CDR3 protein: CASSRPPGQGMVCNQPQHF

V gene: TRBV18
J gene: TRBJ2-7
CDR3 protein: CASLKGTGDLYEQYF

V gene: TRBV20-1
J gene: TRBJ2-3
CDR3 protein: CSIGTSGFGQYF

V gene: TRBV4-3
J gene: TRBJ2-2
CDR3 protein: CASSLLGPGAGELFF

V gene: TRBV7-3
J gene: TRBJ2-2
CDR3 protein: CASSPQPGLNTGELFF

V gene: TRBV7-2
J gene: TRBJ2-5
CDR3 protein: CASSLGLAGAPETQYF

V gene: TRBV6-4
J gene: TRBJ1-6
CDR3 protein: CASSDSSAPLHF

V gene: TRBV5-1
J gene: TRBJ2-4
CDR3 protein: CASSAPMGGTPRQDIQYF